This TCR beta chain was sequenced in a study of blood T cells in healthy people across ages. Looking at the study overall: About one barcoded TCR beta cDNA was captured per two T cells.

Combining a sample-barcoded 5' primer with a J-beta primer mix, a second PCR ran for roughly 6 to 11 cycles. Each cDNA molecule carried a tag from a template-switch adaptor that contained 12 random nucleotides. TCRdb re-called the 5' RACE reads with MiXCR, one entry per CDR3 protein. The sample holds about 1,500,000 distinct CDR3 sequences, around 39% seen once. The donors, aged about 6 to 100, were healthy Caucasians from Russia. The study's findings and limits: Expanded clonotype shifts may have been confounded, as the donors had an unknown CMV status.

With regard to this clonotype: What it binds is not known.

CDR3 size: 16 residues. CDR1 is LGHNA and CDR2 is YNFKEQ in the germline V gene. The chain is built from TRBV4-2 and TRBJ2-5; tentative D call: TRBD1 (6 bases). The J call may be faulty, since TRBJ2-7 better matches the DNA end. The sequenced material came from blood. The sequence was obtained from a woman between 18 and 29 years old in good health. The DNA of the CDR3 is TGTGCCAGCAGCCAAGGCTCACCGACAGGACTGTACGAGCAGTACTTC. This translates into CASSQGSPTGLYEQYF.